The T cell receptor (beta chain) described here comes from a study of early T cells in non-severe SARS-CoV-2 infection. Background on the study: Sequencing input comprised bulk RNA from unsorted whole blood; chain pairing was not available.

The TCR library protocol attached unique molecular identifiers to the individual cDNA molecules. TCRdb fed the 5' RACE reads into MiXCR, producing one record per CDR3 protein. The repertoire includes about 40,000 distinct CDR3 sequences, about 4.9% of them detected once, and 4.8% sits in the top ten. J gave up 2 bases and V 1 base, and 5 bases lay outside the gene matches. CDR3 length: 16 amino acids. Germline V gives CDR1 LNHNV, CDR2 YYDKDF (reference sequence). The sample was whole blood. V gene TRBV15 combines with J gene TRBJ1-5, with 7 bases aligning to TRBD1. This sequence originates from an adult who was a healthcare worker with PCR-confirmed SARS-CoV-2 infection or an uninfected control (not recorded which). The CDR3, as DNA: TGTGCCACCAGCAGAGGTGCCGGGACAGGCAATCAGCCCCAGCATTTT. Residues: CATSRGAGTGNQPQHF.